The following is a TCR beta chain sequence with its context. It lacks a known antigen. Base quality data are lacking; no much larger clone is found one base away. The data derive from a study of Ad26.COV2.S vaccination and SARS-CoV-2 variants (dated by TCRdb to about 2021). Regarding the research as a whole: TCRbeta repertoire sequencing served as the tool for gauging how specific and how broad the SARS-CoV-2-reactive T cell receptors were following Ad26.COV2.S vaccination. A total of 32 samples were included in the TCR-sequenced set, comprising around 19 Ad26.COV2.S vaccine recipients, 5 placebo recipients and 8 SARS-CoV-2 convalescent individuals.

Relative to germline, V is missing 4 bases and J is missing 2 bases, with 5 bases of the junction outside any gene match. The CDR3 measures 15 amino acids from cysteine to phenylalanine. The read is trimmed to its CDR3 DNA, 45 bases read in frame from base 1. CDR1 is given as SGDLS and CDR2 as YYNGEE, both from the germline V gene. TCRbeta CDR3 regions were sequenced with the immunoSEQ Assay. After extraction, genomic DNA underwent amplification by bias-controlled multiplex PCR, followed by high-throughput sequencing. Regarding the original processing steps: To quantify the absolute abundance of each unique TCRbeta CDR3 region, sequences were collapsed and filtered. T cell fraction was estimated by normalization of TCRbeta template counts to usable DNA, with usable DNA being measured through amplification of reference genes present in all nucleated cells. Repertoire TCRs were annotated as SARS-CoV-2-specific when V gene, CDR3 amino acid sequence and J gene were exactly matched to a known reactive TCR set. MIRA supplied the reference SARS-CoV-2 TCR set, which was filtered for enrichment in COVID-19-positive ImmuneCODE repertoires so that public or cross-reactive TCRs were removed. Using the MIRA antigens, annotated TCRs were further analysed by specific ORF or by position within an ORF. Breadth was defined as the number of annotated unique rearrangements divided by the total number of unique productive rearrangements, and depth was defined as the summed frequency of the annotated unique rearrangements. Two-sided Wilcoxon rank-sum tests were applied when comparing TCR breadth between groups. The clones in this table, taken by TCRdb from immuneACCESS, are in-frame only. Not every clone is retained; where verified, under half of the shortfall comes from an unresolved V gene, and the cause of the rest is unknown. That table supplies the V and J calls and clone size; D and trimming were determined from the DNA. The table for this sample lists around 350,000 clones; 92% of them were counted only once. The ten largest clones take up about 3.8% of the sample.

The meaning of the sample's time point label: individuals recovered from natural SARS-CoV-2 infection. Results and caveats for the whole study, not just this receptor: After vaccination, substantial breadth of spike-specific CD8+ and CD4+ T cell responses was reported. The authors noted that total T cell responses may have been underestimated by the TCR breadth and depth analyses. Higher spike-specific TCR breadth was observed in Ad26.COV2.S recipients than in placebo recipients (P = 0.0014). Vaccine and placebo recipients had similar non-spike TCR breadth, a finding consistent with the vaccine containing only spike.

The sequence is built from TRBV9 and TRBJ1-4; 7 central nucleotides agree with TRBD1. Sequenced here: peripheral blood, sampled after recovery from COVID-19. The source is a human donor who had recovered from COVID-19. The DNA is as follows: TGTGCCAGCAGCAACGGACAGGCTACTAATGAAAAACTGTTTTTT. Its protein is CASSNGQATNEKLFF.